The 25 T cell receptor beta chains below were found in one sample sequenced in a study of blood T cells in healthy people across ages. For the second PCR, which ran for about 6 to 11 cycles, a sample-barcoded 5' primer and a J-beta primer mix were used. TCRdb called the 5' RACE reads again in MiXCR, with one record for every CDR3 protein. Altogether hundreds of thousands of distinct CDR3 sequences are present, more than 45% being singletons, with the ten largest covering about 13%. The source material was blood. The receptors were sampled from an elderly woman in good health.

With respect to this clonotype: A much larger clone differs from this one at a single base, so this may be a read error. The chain carries TRBV5-1 and TRBJ2-5; D might be TRBD2 (5 bases). Trimming stripped 1 base from V and 4 bases from J, with 14 bases between. The CDR3 spans 15 residues. The V gene's germline CDR1 is SGHRS and CDR2 YFSETQ. The CDR3 sequence: CASSLLGRGTETQYF. The CDR3 coding sequence is TGCGCCAGCAGCTTGCTAGGACGGGGTACAGAGACCCAGTACTTC.

The chain recombines TRBV12-3 or TRBV12-4 with TRBJ1-1; 8 bases align to TRBD1. V lost 5 bases to trimming and J lost 0 bases; unmatched junction nucleotides: 5. The CDR3 is 15 amino acids. For the CDR3, the DNA is TGTGCCAGCAGTCAGGGACAGGCACTGAACACTGAAGCTTTCTTT. Protein: CASSQGQALNTEAFF.

A word on this clonotype: Germline and junction disagree at one end, which may indicate a read error. The rearrangement links TRBV28 to TRBJ1-6; D gene unclear. The CDR3 runs to 14 residues. The germline CDR1 and CDR2 sequences are MDHEN and SYDVKM. CDR3 nucleotide sequence: TGTGCCAGCAGCGTAATAGGGCCCAATTCACCCCCCCACTTT. Residues: CASSVIGPNSPPHF. Drawing the rest from reference TRBV28 and TRBJ1-6, the complete variable domain is DVKVTQSSRYLVKRTGEKVFLECVQDMDHENMFWYRQDPGLGLRLIYFSYDVKMKEKGDIPEGYSVSREKKERFSLILESASTNQTSMYLCASSVIGPNSPPHFGNGTRLTVT.

This clonotype was observed a handful of times. The chain carries TRBV12-3 or TRBV12-4 and TRBJ2-5; 7 nucleotides agree with TRBD2. V shed 3 bases, J shed 4 bases, and the junction held 14 bases outside the gene matches. The CDR3 extends over 17 amino acids. CDR3 amino acids: CASSLAGVSIRGETQYF. DNA for the CDR3: TGTGCCAGCAGTTTGGCGGGAGTTAGCATTCGAGGAGAGACCCAGTACTTC.

The CDR3 DNA reads as TGTGCCAGCAGCTTTAGGGTTCGACAGGGGAACACAGATACGCAGTATTTT. Translation gives CASSFRVRQGNTDTQYF. This rearrangement joins TRBV7-9 to TRBJ2-3; TRBD1 matches at 8 bases. Trimming removed 3 bases from V and 2 bases from J; junction bases left unmatched: 10. This CDR3 comprises 17 residues. CDR1 and CDR2 from the germline V gene are SEHNR and FQNEAQ (reference sequence).

This clonotype was observed many times. This chain links TRBV2 with TRBJ2-7, with D maybe TRBD1 (5 bases). Trimming pared 4 bases from V and 5 bases from J, leaving 15 bases between. The germline V gene encodes CDR1 SNHLY and CDR2 FYNNEI. This CDR3 has 14 amino acids. For the CDR3, the DNA is TGTGCCAGCAGTGCCGCAGGGATTCGGGACGAGCAGTACTTC. This translates into CASSAAGIRDEQYF. Variable domain in full (rest from reference TRBV2 and TRBJ2-7): EPEVTQTPSHQVTQMGQEVILRCVPISNHLYFYWYRQILGQKVEFLVSFYNNEISEKSEIFDDQFSVERPDGSNFTLKIRSTKLEDSAMYFCASSAAGIRDEQYFGPGTRLTVT.

The table lists this clonotype with a few counts. The genes are TRBV10-3 and TRBJ2-2, with D possibly being TRBD2 (6 bases). Germline V lookup: CDR1 ENHRY, CDR2 SYGVKD. The germline V and J ends were trimmed by 9 bases and 5 bases, with 16 bases remaining between them. This CDR3 spans 14 amino acids. CDR3 in DNA: TGTGCCATACGTGGAGGGACCGGTACCGGGGAGCTGTTTTTT. Encoded protein: CAIRGGTGTGELFF.

Notes on this clonotype: Being one base from a much bigger clone, this may be a read error. The chain uses TRBV5-1 and TRBJ2-5; D gene unclear. Trimming removed 1 base at V and 7 bases at J, with 8 bases between. Germline V lookup: CDR1 SGHRS, CDR2 YFSETQ. The CDR3 is 12 amino acids. This CDR3 is CASSLSLGTQYF. The CDR3 DNA reads TGCGCCAGCAGCTTGTCGCTCGGGACCCAGTACTTC.

Of note for this clonotype: A much larger clone sits a single nucleotide away, making a read error possible. V and J are TRBV3-1 and TRBJ1-2; 7 bases match TRBD1. With V trimmed by 1 base and J by 5 bases, 7 bases remained unmatched. Germline CDR1 is LGHDT and CDR2 is YNNKEL (reference sequence). The CDR3 runs 15 residues. CDR3 DNA: TGTGCCAGCAGCCAAGGTTCAGGACAGGTTTATGGCTACACCTTC. Its protein product is CASSQGSGQVYGYTF.

There are many counts of this clonotype. J is TRBJ1-2 and V is TRBV28; D is unclear. Germline values: CDR1 MDHEN, CDR2 SYDVKM. V lost 5 bases and J lost 2, with 9 bases in between. The CDR3 is made up of 13 amino acids. The CDR3 DNA is TGTGCCAGCAGTCTAACAGAAAACTATGGCTACACCTTC. Protein: CASSLTENYGYTF.

The rearrangement joins TRBV20-1 to TRBJ2-7; the match to TRBD2 covers 8 bases. Trimming at V came to 7 bases and at J to 6 bases, leaving 17 bases not matched to a gene. The CDR3 totals 15 residues. Germline V gives CDR1 DFQATT, CDR2 SNEGSKA (reference sequence). CDR3 in amino acids: CSGADSSGGMGEQYF. In nucleotides, the CDR3 is TGCAGTGGAGCTGACAGCAGCGGGGGAATGGGCGAGCAGTACTTC.

At least ten counts were recorded for this clonotype. This chain connects TRBV2 to TRBJ2-5; no clear D gene. V shed 4 bases and J shed 3 bases, with 3 bases lying between them. From germline, CDR1 is SNHLY and CDR2 FYNNEI. The CDR3 totals 11 residues. CDR3 DNA sequence: TGTGCCAGCAGTGCAGAAGAGACCCAGTACTTC. It specifies CASSAEETQYF.

A word on this clonotype: A much larger clone differs by one base, so this may be a read error. The gene calls are TRBV7-2 and TRBJ2-5, with TRBD1 matching over 9 bases. V was pared by 1 base and J by 4 bases, with 7 bases of the junction left unmatched. This CDR3 is built from 16 residues. CDR1 and CDR2 (germline): SGHTA, FQGNSA. The CDR3 is CTSSLVGTGRRETQYF. The CDR3 nucleotides read TGTACCAGCAGCTTAGTGGGGACAGGGAGGCGAGAGACCCAGTACTTC.

This clonotype has ten or more counts. The rearrangement joins TRBV29-1 to TRBJ2-1; 9 bases are shared with TRBD1. The CDR3 runs 15 residues. The germline CDR1 and CDR2 sequences are SQVTM and ANQGSEA. With V trimmed by 6 bases and J by 6 bases, 12 bases remained unmatched. The CDR3 reads CSVPLGTGNFNEQFF. DNA for the CDR3: TGCAGCGTCCCCTTAGGGACAGGGAATTTCAATGAGCAGTTCTTC.

Worth noting for this clonotype: It is likely a read error, because the conserved phenylalanine at the end of the CDR3 is missing. CDR3 sequence reads: CSATSNLANSYNEQFI. In DNA form, the CDR3 reads TGCAGTGCTACTAGCAATCTAGCAAACTCCTACAATGAGCAGTTCATC. The chain recombines TRBV20-1 with TRBJ2-1, with D maybe TRBD2 (5 bases). Germline CDR1 and CDR2: DFQATT and SNEGSKA (reference sequence). This CDR3 spans 16 amino acids. The V end lost 4 bases, the J end lost 0 bases, and 16 bases lay between the germline ends.

The chain has TRBV20-1 and TRBJ1-2; D unclear. The CDR3 sequence is 13 residues long. V was shortened by 3 bases and J by 1 base, with 9 bases between the two germline ends. Per the germline V gene, CDR1 is DFQATT and CDR2 is SNEGSKA (reference sequence). CDR3 residues: CSARDQSNYGYTF. CDR3 coding DNA: TGCAGTGCTAGGGACCAGAGTAACTATGGCTACACCTTC.

The sample holds many counts of this clonotype. The chain is built from TRBV25-1 and TRBJ1-2; D uncertain. Germline loops: CDR1 MGHDK, CDR2 SYGVNS. The CDR3 covers 13 residues. The V end lost 0 bases, the J end lost 8 bases, and 10 bases lay between the germline ends. CDR3 sequence reads: CASSEYTRAGYTF. CDR3 in DNA: TGTGCCAGCAGTGAATACACCCGCGCCGGCTACACCTTC.

The rearrangement uses TRBV12-3 or TRBV12-4 and TRBJ1-4; D may be TRBD1 (6 bases). V lost 7 bases to trimming and J lost 7 bases, with 16 bases between them. CDR3 length: 14 residues. CDR3 bases: TGTGCCAGCACCCCAGGGGTAGAAGGTGAAAAACTGTTTTTT. Translating gives CASTPGVEGEKLFF.

CDR3 region: CASSKGTSGGREQFF. The DNA for the CDR3 is TGTGCCAGCAGCAAAGGGACTAGCGGGGGGCGCGAGCAGTTCTTC. The rearrangement links TRBV21-1 to TRBJ2-1; the DNA was not used to check the table's D call, TRBD2. TRBV21-1 is designated a pseudogene. This CDR3 comprises 15 residues.

The V call is TRBV29-1, the J call TRBJ2-1; D remains ambiguous. The germline V and J ends were trimmed by 6 bases and 3 bases, with 15 bases remaining between them. This CDR3 is 14 amino acids long. Germline V CDR1 and CDR2: SQVTM, ANQGSEA. The CDR3 spells CSVVAALGYNEQFF. The CDR3 DNA is TGCAGCGTAGTTGCAGCCCTGGGCTACAATGAGCAGTTCTTC.

The gene calls are TRBV20-1 and TRBJ2-5; 13 bases are shared with TRBD2. The J segment lost 12 bases and the V segment lost 5 bases, leaving 9 bases of the junction unmatched. Germline CDR1 and CDR2: DFQATT and SNEGSKA (reference sequence). The CDR3 totals 13 residues. The CDR3 DNA reads TGCAGTGCTTGGACTAGCGGGGGAAGGGAGAAGTACTTC. Translated, it gives CSAWTSGGREKYF.

The chain employs TRBV5-6 and TRBJ1-6, with 7 positions matching TRBD1. The germline CDR1 and CDR2 sequences are SGHDT and YYEEEE. This CDR3 is built from 17 residues. The trim removed 2 bases at V and 0 bases at J, leaving 5 bases unmatched. CDR3 nucleotides: TGTGCCAGCAGCTTCCGACAGGGCAGCTCCTATAATTCACCCCTCCACTTT. Translation gives CASSFRQGSSYNSPLHF.

The V gene is TRBV20-1, the J gene TRBJ2-4; D is perhaps TRBD1 (5 bases). V was trimmed by 6 bases and J by 2 bases, leaving 20 bases between them. There are 16 residues in the CDR3. Germline lookup yields CDR1 DFQATT and CDR2 SNEGSKA (reference sequence). As DNA, the CDR3 is TGCAGTGCCTCTGGCCCCGACAGTCTTTCCAAAAACATTCAGTACTTC. It encodes CSASGPDSLSKNIQYF.

V gene TRBV29-1 combines with J gene TRBJ2-3, with 7 bases identical to TRBD2. This CDR3 region has 13 residues. Germline V CDR1 and CDR2: SQVTM, ANQGSEA. The V and J ends lost 6 bases and 3 bases, in that order; junction bases with no gene match: 6. The chain's CDR3 is CSVALGGTDTQYF. CDR3 coding DNA: TGCAGCGTGGCATTGGGGGGGACAGATACGCAGTATTTT.

The V call is TRBV19, the J call TRBJ2-2; D call uncertain. Per the germline V gene, CDR1 is LNHDA and CDR2 is SQIVND (reference sequence). Trimming took off 7 bases at V and 2 bases at J, with 11 bases between the two ends. CDR3 size: 14 residues. CDR3 sequence reads: CASTPSGNTGELFF. The CDR3 bases are TGTGCCAGTACCCCATCGGGCAACACCGGGGAGCTGTTTTTT.